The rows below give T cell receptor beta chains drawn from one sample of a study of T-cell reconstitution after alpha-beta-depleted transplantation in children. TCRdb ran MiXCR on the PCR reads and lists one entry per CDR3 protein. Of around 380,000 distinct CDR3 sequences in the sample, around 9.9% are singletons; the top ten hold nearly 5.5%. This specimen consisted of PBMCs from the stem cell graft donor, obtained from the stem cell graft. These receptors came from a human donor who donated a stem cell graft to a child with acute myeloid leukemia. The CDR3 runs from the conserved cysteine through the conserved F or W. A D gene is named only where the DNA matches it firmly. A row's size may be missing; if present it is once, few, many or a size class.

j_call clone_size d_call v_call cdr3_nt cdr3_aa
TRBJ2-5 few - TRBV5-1 TGCGCCAGCAGCTTGGGCCTCTCCGGGGGTGGTATACTGGAGACCCAGTACTTC CASSLGLSGGGILETQYF
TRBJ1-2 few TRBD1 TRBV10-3 TGTGCCATCAGTCTGGACAGGGGGCCCAGGGGCTACACCTTC CAISLDRGPRGYTF
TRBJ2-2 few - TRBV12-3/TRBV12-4 TGTGCCAGCAGTTTTTGGCCACTGGGGCCGAACACCGGGGAGCTGTTTTTT CASSFWPLGPNTGELFF
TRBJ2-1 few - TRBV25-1 TGTGCCAGCAGTGAAGTGGGAGCGGATGAGCAGTTCTTC CASSEVGADEQFF
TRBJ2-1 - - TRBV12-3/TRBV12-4 TGTGCCAGCAGTCACCGCGGGGTAGGGACCCCCATCAATGAGCAGTTCTTC CASSHRGVGTPINEQFF
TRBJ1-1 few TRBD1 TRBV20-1 TGCAGTGCTACCAAATCACAGGGGGTGCAGTGGGAAGCTTTCTTT CSATKSQGVQWEAFF
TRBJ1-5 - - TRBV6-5 TGTGCCAGCAGTTTAGTAGCTCACAATCAGCCCCAGCATTTT CASSLVAHNQPQHF
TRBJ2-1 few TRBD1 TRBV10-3 TGTGCCATCATAGGGTGCAGGGGGATGGATGAGCAGTTCTTC CAIIGCRGMDEQFF
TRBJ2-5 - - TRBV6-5 TGTGCCAGCAGTTACTCAGGGGGGCAAGAGACCCAGTACTTC CASSYSGGQETQYF
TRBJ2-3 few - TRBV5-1 TGCGCCAGCAGCTTGGACGGGGAAGTTACAGATACGCAGTATTTT CASSLDGEVTDTQYF
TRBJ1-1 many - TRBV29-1 TGCAGCGTTGGTCGCGACGGGAACACTGAAGCTTTCTTT CSVGRDGNTEAFF
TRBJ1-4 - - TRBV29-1 TGCAGCGTTGAATCCCCCCGTGGTGAAAAACTGTTTTTT CSVESPRGEKLFF
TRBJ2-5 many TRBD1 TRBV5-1 TGCGCCAGCAGCTTGGAGACGGACAGGCAAGAGACCCAGTACTTC CASSLETDRQETQYF
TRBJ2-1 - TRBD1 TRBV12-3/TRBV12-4 TGTGCCAGCAGCCCGGACCGACAGGGGGCCTACAATGAGCAGTTCTTC CASSPDRQGAYNEQFF
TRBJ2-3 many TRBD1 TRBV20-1 TGCAGTGCGACGGACAGGGCAACAGATACGCAGTATTTT CSATDRATDTQYF
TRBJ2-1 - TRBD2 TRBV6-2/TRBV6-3 TGTGCCAGCAGTTACGCGGCTAGCGGGAGTGTTGATGAGCAGTTCTTC CASSYAASGSVDEQFF
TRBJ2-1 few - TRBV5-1 TGCGCCAGCAGCTCCAGGGTAGTAGGTGAGCAGTTCTTC CASSSRVVGEQFF
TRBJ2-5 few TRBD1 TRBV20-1 TGCAGTGCTAGAGATTCAGGGGGCTCAGGAGAGACCCAGTACTTC CSARDSGGSGETQYF
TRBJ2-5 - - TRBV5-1 TGCGCCAGCAGCCCCACCAGGGGACCCGCCGGGGAGACCCAGTACTTC CASSPTRGPAGETQYF
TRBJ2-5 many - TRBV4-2 TGTGCCAGCAGCCCCTACAGGGTTGAGGAGACCCAGTACTTC CASSPYRVEETQYF
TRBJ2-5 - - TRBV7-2 TGTGCCAGCAGCAAGAACTTGCAAGAGACCCAGTACTTC CASSKNLQETQYF
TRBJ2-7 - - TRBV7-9 TGTGCCAGCAGCTTAGCGAATAACGAGCAGTACTTC CASSLANNEQYF
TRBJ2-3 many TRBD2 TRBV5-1 TGCGCCAGCAGCACCGGACTAGCGGGGGCCCGCACAGATACGCAGTATTTT CASSTGLAGARTDTQYF
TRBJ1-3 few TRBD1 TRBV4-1 TGCGCCAGCAGCCAAGCATGGACAGGGGCTACAAGCTCTGGAAACACCATATATTTT CASSQAWTGATSSGNTIYF
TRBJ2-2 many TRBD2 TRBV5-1 TGCGCCAGCAGCTGGGGACTAGCGGGAACCGGGGAGCTGTTTTTT CASSWGLAGTGELFF
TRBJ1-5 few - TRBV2 TGTGCCAGCAGTGAAGCGCTACTTCAGCCCCAGCATTTT CASSEALLQPQHF
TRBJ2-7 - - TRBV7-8 TGTGCCAGCAGCTTAAGGATTAGCGAAATTTTTTACGAGCAGTACTTC CASSLRISEIFYEQYF
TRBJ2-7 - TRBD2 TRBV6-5 TGTGCCAGCAGTTACTCGACTAGCGAGGCCTACGAGCAGTACTTC CASSYSTSEAYEQYF
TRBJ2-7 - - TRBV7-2 TGTGCCAGCAGCCCGTCGGTAACCTACGAGCAGTACTTC CASSPSVTYEQYF